This is a list of T cell receptor beta chains from one sample in a study of cytomegalovirus exposure and HLA in healthy donors. Here immunoSEQ multiplex PCR was the method, and the copy in TCRdb shows in-frame clones only, minus some. The table has about 160,000 clones, roughly four fifths seen once. Sequenced input: PBMCs. The receptors here all came from a male donor in good health and CMV-seropositive. CDR3s include the opening cysteine and the closing phenylalanine or tryptophan. Fields, in order: CDR3 length, J gene, clone size, D gene, V gene, CDR3 protein, CDR3 DNA. D genes are given only for firm matches. The listing skips clone size in some rows; elsewhere it reads once, few, many or a size class.

17	TRBJ1-3	once	NA	TRBV15	CATSRAVGATSGNTIYF	TGTGCCACCAGCAGAGCGGTTGGGGCGACCTCTGGAAACACCATATATTTT
14	TRBJ1-1	once	NA	TRBV10-3	CAIKGPGASTEAFF	TGTGCCATCAAGGGCCCAGGGGCAAGCACTGAAGCTTTCTTT
11	TRBJ1-2	once	NA	TRBV30	CAWWANYGYTF	TGTGCCTGGTGGGCGAACTATGGCTACACCTTC
16	TRBJ2-5	few	TRBD2	TRBV19	CASSFLWTSEGKTQYF	TGTGCCAGTAGTTTTCTTTGGACTAGCGAGGGGAAGACCCAGTACTTC
14	TRBJ1-5	few	TRBD1	TRBV25-1	CASSPTGYNQPQHF	TGTGCCAGCAGCCCGACAGGGTACAATCAGCCCCAGCATTTT
14	TRBJ2-5	NA	TRBD2	TRBV5-1	CASSLGTREGEQYF	TGCGCCAGCAGCCTCGGGACTAGGGAAGGGGAGCAGTACTTC
16	TRBJ2-3	NA	TRBD2	TRBV5-1	CASSPRGGPSTDTQYF	TGCGCCAGCAGCCCGCGGGGGGGTCCCAGCACAGATACGCAGTATTTT
15	TRBJ2-2	NA	TRBD1	TRBV30	CAWAPTGPDTGELFF	TGTGCCTGGGCCCCGACAGGGCCGGACACCGGGGAGCTGTTTTTT
15	TRBJ2-2	NA	TRBD2	TRBV2	CASSRLAEATGELFF	TGTGCCAGCAGTCGACTAGCGGAGGCCACCGGGGAGCTGTTTTTT
14	TRBJ2-2	NA	NA	TRBV9	CASSLLRVAGELFF	TGTGCCAGCAGCCTCCTGAGAGTCGCCGGGGAGCTGTTTTTT
15	TRBJ1-5	NA	NA	TRBV7-9	CASSTNRDGDQPQHF	TGTGCCAGCAGCACCAACAGGGACGGGGATCAGCCCCAGCATTTT
18	TRBJ2-7	NA	TRBD1	TRBV5-1	CASSLVGTGGGQNYEQYF	TGCGCCAGCAGCTTGGTGGGGACAGGGGGGGGACAAAACTACGAGCAGTACTTC
15	TRBJ2-3	NA	NA	TRBV9	CASSARTAPEETQYF	TGTGCCAGCAGCGCCAGGACGGCACCGGAGGAGACGCAGTATTTT
13	TRBJ2-7	NA	TRBD2	TRBV30	CAWSWTSDSEQYF	TGTGCCTGGAGTTGGACTAGCGATAGCGAGCAGTACTTC
15	TRBJ1-6	NA	NA	TRBV6-6	CASSYRTGEYSPLHF	TGTGCCAGCAGTTACCGGACGGGAGAATATTCACCCCTCCACTTT
13	TRBJ1-1	NA	NA	TRBV15	CATMGGMVAEAFF	TGTGCCACCATGGGGGGTATGGTCGCTGAAGCTTTCTTT
13	TRBJ1-5	NA	NA	TRBV30	CAWSIDSDQPQHF	TGTGCCTGGAGTATCGATTCGGATCAGCCCCAGCATTTT
14	TRBJ1-1	NA	NA	TRBV6-5	CASNGAGVGTEAFF	TGTGCCAGCAACGGGGCGGGAGTCGGCACTGAAGCTTTCTTT
16	TRBJ2-4	NA	TRBD2	TRBV5-1	CASSFRAGGNKNSQYF	TGCGCCAGCAGCTTTAGGGCGGGGGGTAACAAAAACAGTCAGTACTTC
12	TRBJ2-3	NA	NA	TRBV5-6	CASSLGADTQYF	TGTGCCAGCAGCTTGGGAGCAGATACGCAGTATTTT
16	TRBJ1-5	NA	NA	TRBV18	CASSPSAGVSNQPQHF	TGTGCCAGCTCACCATCCGCAGGGGTTAGCAATCAGCCCCAGCATTTT
15	TRBJ2-7	NA	NA	TRBV30	CAWRAVTGKGDEQYF	TGTGCCTGGAGGGCCGTCACAGGGAAGGGAGACGAGCAGTACTTC
19	TRBJ2-1	NA	TRBD2	TRBV7-9	CASRKVGGGGTSGHNEQFF	TGTGCCAGCAGAAAAGTAGGGGGGGGTGGGACTAGCGGTCACAATGAGCAGTTCTTC
16	TRBJ1-2	NA	NA	TRBV4-3	CASSQARQGGGYGYTF	TGCGCCAGCAGCCAAGCACGGCAGGGCGGTGGATATGGCTACACCTTC
14	TRBJ2-7	few	TRBD2	TRBV25-1	CASSESGGSVEQYF	TGTGCCAGCAGTGAATCGGGGGGTTCCGTCGAGCAGTACTTC
18	TRBJ2-6	few	NA	TRBV6-1	CASSEIWEGASGANVLTF	TGTGCCAGCAGTGAAATTTGGGAAGGGGCCTCTGGGGCCAACGTCCTGACTTTC
12	TRBJ1-3	NA	NA	TRBV15	CATSSTRDTIYF	TGTGCCACCAGCAGTACTCGAGACACCATATATTTT
15	TRBJ2-1	NA	NA	TRBV5-1	CASSLNSEPYNEQFF	TGCGCCAGCAGCTTGAATAGCGAACCCTACAATGAGCAGTTCTTC
16	TRBJ1-4	NA	TRBD1	TRBV27	CASSTRDRGTNEKLFF	TGTGCCAGCAGTACGCGGGACAGGGGAACTAATGAAAAACTGTTTTTT
14	TRBJ1-5	NA	NA	TRBV6-6	CASSLAVGGRTQHF	TGTGCCAGCAGTTTGGCAGTGGGGGGTAGGACCCAGCATTTT
13	TRBJ1-1	NA	NA	TRBV5-6	CASSPQQLTEAFF	TGTGCCAGCAGCCCCCAACAATTAACTGAAGCTTTCTTT
13	TRBJ1-1	once	NA	TRBV10-2	CASSGSGNTEAFF	TGCGCCAGCAGTGGTTCGGGGAACACTGAAGCTTTCTTT
16	TRBJ2-7	few	TRBD1	TRBV7-8	CASSLEGTGGFYEQYF	TGTGCCAGCAGCTTAGAAGGTACAGGGGGCTTCTACGAGCAGTACTTC
17	TRBJ2-3	once	TRBD2	TRBV10-3	CAISDSSSGTGSDTQYF	TGTGCCATCAGTGATTCCTCTAGCGGGACGGGATCGGATACGCAGTATTTT
15	TRBJ1-3	NA	TRBD1	TRBV6-5	CASSYGTGAGNTIYF	TGTGCCAGCAGTTACGGGACAGGGGCCGGAAACACCATATATTTT
16	TRBJ2-3	NA	NA	TRBV19	CASSIGLGVGTDTQYF	TGTGCCAGTAGTATCGGCCTGGGAGTCGGCACAGATACGCAGTATTTT
13	TRBJ1-5	NA	NA	TRBV19	CASSAQGSQPQHF	TGTGCCAGTAGCGCTCAGGGCTCCCAGCCCCAGCATTTT
13	TRBJ2-7	few	NA	TRBV7-9	CASSQFAADEQYF	TGTGCCAGCAGCCAATTCGCAGCGGACGAGCAGTACTTC
12	TRBJ2-7	NA	TRBD1	TRBV2	CASSGQAYEQYF	TGTGCCAGTTCGGGACAGGCCTACGAGCAGTACTTC
11	TRBJ2-7	NA	TRBD1	TRBV20-1	CSATTGSEQYF	TGCAGTGCCACGACAGGGTCCGAGCAGTACTTC
12	TRBJ1-1	NA	NA	TRBV10-3	CAISALNTEAFF	TGTGCCATCAGTGCTCTGAACACTGAAGCTTTCTTT
13	TRBJ2-7	NA	NA	TRBV18	CASSPSRTGEQYF	TGTGCCAGCTCACCCTCCAGAACGGGTGAGCAGTACTTC
13	TRBJ2-5	NA	NA	TRBV9	CASSPGSKETQYF	TGTGCCAGCAGCCCGGGATCTAAAGAGACCCAGTACTTC